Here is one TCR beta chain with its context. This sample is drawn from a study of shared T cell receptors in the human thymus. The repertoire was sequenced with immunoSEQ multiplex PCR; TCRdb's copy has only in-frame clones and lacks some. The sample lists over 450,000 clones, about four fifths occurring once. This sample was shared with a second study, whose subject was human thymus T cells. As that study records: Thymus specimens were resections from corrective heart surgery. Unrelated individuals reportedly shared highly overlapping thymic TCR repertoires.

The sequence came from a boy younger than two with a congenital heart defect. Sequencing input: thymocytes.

CDR3 amino acids: CASSSGQGSYNEQFF. The CDR3 nucleotides read TGTGCCAGCAGCTCAGGCCAGGGGTCCTACAATGAGCAGTTCTTC. The rearrangement links TRBV28 to TRBJ2-1, with D tentatively TRBD1 (6 bases). CDR1 MDHEN and CDR2 SYDVKM come from the germline V gene. V lost 6 bases to trimming and J lost 1 base, with 13 bases between them. The CDR3 has 15 residues.